Following are 10 T cell receptor beta chains from one sample sequenced in a study of blood T cells in healthy people across ages. A J-beta primer mix and a sample-barcoded 5' primer were used in a second PCR of roughly 6 to 11 cycles. TCRdb redid the calling of the 5' RACE reads with MiXCR, one entry per CDR3 protein. Among 950,000 to 1,200,000 distinct CDR3 sequences listed, under 40% were seen once. Sequencing was performed on blood. Receptor source: a man aged 18 to 35 in good health.

This clonotype has a handful of counts. The chain joins TRBV4-1 to TRBJ1-4; unclear D gene. The CDR3 loop spans 14 amino acids. The germline V gene encodes CDR1 MGHRA and CDR2 YSYEKL. Trimming cost V 4 bases and J 4 bases, with 10 bases left between them. CDR3 bases: TGCGCCAGCAGCCGTACAGAACTTAATGAAAAACTGTTTTTT. It translates to CASSRTELNEKLFF.

The rearrangement joins TRBV6-6 to TRBJ1-5; D is ambiguous. The germline V and J ends were trimmed by 5 bases and 5 bases, with 19 bases remaining between them. Germline values: CDR1 MNHNY, CDR2 SVGAGI (reference sequence). This CDR3 contains 16 residues. The CDR3 sequence: CASSQPRARQDQPQHF. The CDR3 nucleotides are TGTGCCAGCAGTCAACCAAGGGCCAGGCAAGATCAGCCCCAGCATTTT.

This clonotype was seen a few times. The rearrangement links TRBV2 to TRBJ1-1; D is unclear. In germline, CDR1 is SNHLY, CDR2 FYNNEI. Trimming cost V 8 bases and J 5 bases, with 9 bases left between them. The CDR3 totals 11 residues. CDR3 amino acids: CASLLMTEAFF. In DNA, the CDR3 is TGTGCCAGCCTTTTAATGACTGAAGCTTTCTTT.

This clonotype was observed a handful of times. V usage is TRBV13 and J usage is TRBJ2-1; 7 bases are a match to TRBD1. V dropped 5 bases and J dropped 8; count of bases not matched to a gene: 9. Germline V gene lookup returns CDR1 PRHDT and CDR2 FYEKMQ (reference sequence). The CDR3 extends over 14 amino acids. The CDR3 region has the DNA TGTGCCAGCAGCACCCGGGACAGCCGAGATGAGCAGTTCTTC. Translation gives CASSTRDSRDEQFF.

At least ten counts were recorded for this clonotype. The J gene is TRBJ1-5, the V gene TRBV4-1; D remains unclear. Germline values: CDR1 MGHRA, CDR2 YSYEKL. This CDR3 contains 15 residues. Trimming removed 3 bases from V and 7 bases from J, with 16 bases in between. CDR3 nucleotides: TGCGCCAGCAGCCACGGTCGATACCCAGAACAGCCCCAGCATTTT. Protein: CASSHGRYPEQPQHF.

The rearrangement links TRBV19 to TRBJ1-5; unclear D gene. The germline V gene has CDR1 LNHDA and CDR2 SQIVND (reference sequence). The CDR3 totals 15 residues. V lost 3 bases to trimming and J lost 5 bases, with 14 bases between them. The CDR3 protein is CASSIQSAGYQPQHF. CDR3 in DNA: TGTGCCAGTAGTATTCAATCGGCCGGTTATCAGCCCCAGCATTTT.

This clonotype was counted only a few times. Compared with germline, one end of the junction differs, possibly owing to a read error. The V and J genes are TRBV7-7 and TRBJ2-1; 7 positions agree with TRBD2. CDR1 and CDR2 (germline): SSHAT, FNYEAQ (reference sequence). The CDR3 contains 14 residues. CDR3 in DNA: TGTGCTAGCAGCTTTAAGCGGGGATCTGGTGAGCAGTTCTTC. Its protein is CASSFKRGSGEQFF.

In this sample, this clonotype turned up a few times. The chain carries TRBV6-1 and TRBJ2-1, with 10 nucleotides matching TRBD2. The germline V gene encodes CDR1 MNHNS and CDR2 SASEGT. This CDR3 contains 16 residues. V was clipped by 2 bases and J by 8 bases; unmatched bases: 9. The CDR3 nucleotides are TGTGCCAGCAGTGAACTCGGACTAGCGGCCGTGGATGAGCAGTTCTTC. This gives the protein CASSELGLAAVDEQFF.

This clonotype was recorded many times. The junction departs from the called germline gene at one end, perhaps through a read error. The rearrangement links TRBV5-1 to TRBJ2-1, with D maybe TRBD1 (6 bases). The length of the CDR3 is 15 residues. Germline-derived CDR1 and CDR2 are SGHRS and YFSETQ. CDR3 region: CASSLEGGSYNEQFF. CDR3 nucleotide sequence: TGTGCCAGCAGCTTAGAAGGGGGCTCCTACAATGAGCAGTTCTTC.

The chain joins TRBV18 to TRBJ1-1, with 7 bases matching TRBD1. V gave up 5 bases and J gave up 5 bases; unmatched junction bases: 8. Germline-derived CDR1 and CDR2 are KGHSH and LQKENI. The CDR3 totals 14 residues. CDR3: CASSVTGQSTEAFF. The DNA of the CDR3 is TGTGCCAGCTCAGTAACGGGACAGTCGACTGAAGCTTTCTTT. The full variable domain, rest sourced from reference TRBV18 and TRBJ1-1, is NAGVMQNPRHLVRRRGQEARLRCSPMKGHSHVYWYRQLPEEGLKFMVYLQKENIIDESGMPKERFSAEFPKEGPSILRIQQVVRGDSAAYFCASSVTGQSTEAFFGQGTRLTVV.